A few counts support the clone carrying this T cell receptor beta chain. Its cognate antigen is unknown. This entry comes from a study of beta chain features in type 1 diabetes. Study-level information: Examination of sorted cells across all samples involved over 95 million cells. Points from the study as a whole: Moderate yet significant TCRB CDR3 shortening was seen in Type 1 diabetes patients in all four CD4+ subsets. High TCR expression in some cells could lead to their over-representation in cDNA sequencing. Insertions were fewer and deletions more numerous at VDJ junctions in type 1 diabetes patients.

The V and J ends lost 7 bases and 8 bases respectively, with 11 bases between them. This CDR3 contains 12 residues. Germline CDR1 and CDR2: MDHEN and SYDVKM. Sequencing targeted expressed TCRB transcripts, as all isolated RNA had been reverse transcribed. About 3.7 million reads on average were seen across naive, central memory and regulatory T cell samples. Sequencing was performed with immunoSEQ multiplex PCR; in TCRdb, only in-frame clones are kept and a portion is missing. The sample consists of about 150,000 clones, around 7.8% of them appearing once. The sequencing sample was made of central memory CD4+ T cells from blood. This clonotype was obtained from a woman aged 35 to 49 with type 1 diabetes. The chain recombines TRBV28 with TRBJ1-4; no clear D. This chain's CDR3 is CASTEAGEKLFF. The DNA of the CDR3 is TGTGCCAGCACCGAAGCGGGGGAAAAACTGTTTTTT.